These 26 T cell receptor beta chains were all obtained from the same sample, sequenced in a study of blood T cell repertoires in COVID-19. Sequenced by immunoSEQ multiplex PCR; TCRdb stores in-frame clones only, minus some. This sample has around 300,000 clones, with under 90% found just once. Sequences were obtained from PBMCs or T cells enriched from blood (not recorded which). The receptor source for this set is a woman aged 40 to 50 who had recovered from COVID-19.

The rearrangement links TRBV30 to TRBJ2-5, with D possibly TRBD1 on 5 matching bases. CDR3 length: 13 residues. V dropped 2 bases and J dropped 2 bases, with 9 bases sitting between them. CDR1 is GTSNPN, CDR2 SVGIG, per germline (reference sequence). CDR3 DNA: TGTGCCTGGAGTATCGCAGGGCAAGAGACCCAGTACTTC. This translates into CAWSIAGQETQYF.

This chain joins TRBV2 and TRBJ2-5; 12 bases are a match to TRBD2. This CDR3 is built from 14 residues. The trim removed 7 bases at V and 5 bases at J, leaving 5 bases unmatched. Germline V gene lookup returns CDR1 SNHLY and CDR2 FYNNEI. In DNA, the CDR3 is TGTGCCAGCAAGGCTAGCGGGGGGGTCGAGACCCAGTACTTC. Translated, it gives CASKASGGVETQYF.

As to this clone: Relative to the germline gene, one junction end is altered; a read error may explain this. The CDR3 region has the DNA TGTGCTAGCAGCTTGGTCGAGGGTTCGGACTACGAGCAGTACTTC. Translating gives CASSLVEGSDYEQYF. This rearrangement joins TRBV7-7 to TRBJ2-7; TRBD2 might be the D (5 bases). The germline gives CDR1 SSHAT, CDR2 FNYEAQ (reference sequence). CDR3 length: 15 residues.

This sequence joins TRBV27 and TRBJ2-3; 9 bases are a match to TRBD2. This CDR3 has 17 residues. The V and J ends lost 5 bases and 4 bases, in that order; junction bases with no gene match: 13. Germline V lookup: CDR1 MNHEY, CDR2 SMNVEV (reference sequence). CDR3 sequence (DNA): TGTGCCAGCAGTCCCCCCCCGCCTAGCGGGAATGCAGATACGCAGTATTTT. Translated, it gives CASSPPPPSGNADTQYF.

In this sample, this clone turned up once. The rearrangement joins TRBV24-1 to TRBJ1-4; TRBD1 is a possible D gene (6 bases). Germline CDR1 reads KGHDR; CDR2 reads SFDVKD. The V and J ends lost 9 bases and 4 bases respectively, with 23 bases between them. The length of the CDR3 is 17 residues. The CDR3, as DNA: TGTGCCACCTTCGAGGGGGGGCGGGACCGCTATAATGAAAAACTGTTTTTT. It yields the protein CATFEGGRDRYNEKLFF.

Here the CDR3 DNA reads TGCGCCAGCAGCTTGGGGGGCTCGCTAACTAATGAAAAACTGTTTTTT. Translated, it gives CASSLGGSLTNEKLFF. The chain has TRBV5-1 and TRBJ1-4, with a weak D call TRBD1 (5 bases). The CDR3 has 16 amino acids. Germline CDR1 SGHRS, CDR2 YFSETQ. The germline V and J ends were trimmed by 0 bases and 1 base, with 10 bases remaining between them.

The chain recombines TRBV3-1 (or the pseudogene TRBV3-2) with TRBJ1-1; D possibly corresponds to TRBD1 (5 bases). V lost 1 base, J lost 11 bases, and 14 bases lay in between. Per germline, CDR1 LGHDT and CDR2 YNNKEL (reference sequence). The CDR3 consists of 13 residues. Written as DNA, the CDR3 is TGTGCCAGCAGCCAAGTTGGGGCAGGGAAGGCTTTCTTT. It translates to CASSQVGAGKAFF.

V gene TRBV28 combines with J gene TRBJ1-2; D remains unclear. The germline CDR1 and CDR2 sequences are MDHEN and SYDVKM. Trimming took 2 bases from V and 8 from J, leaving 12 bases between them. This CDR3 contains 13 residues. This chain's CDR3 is CASSLGGSRGYTF. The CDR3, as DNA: TGTGCCAGCAGTTTAGGCGGGTCCCGGGGCTACACCTTC.

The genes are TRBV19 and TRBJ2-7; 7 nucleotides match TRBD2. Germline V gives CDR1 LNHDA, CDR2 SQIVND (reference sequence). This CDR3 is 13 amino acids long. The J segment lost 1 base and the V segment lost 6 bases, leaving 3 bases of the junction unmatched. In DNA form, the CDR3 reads TGTGCCAGTAGACGGGGACTATCCTACGAGCAGTACTTC. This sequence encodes CASRRGLSYEQYF.

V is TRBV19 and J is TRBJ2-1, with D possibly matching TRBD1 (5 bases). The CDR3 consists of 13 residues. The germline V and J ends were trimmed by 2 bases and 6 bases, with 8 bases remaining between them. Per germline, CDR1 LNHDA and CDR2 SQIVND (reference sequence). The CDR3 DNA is TGTGCCAGTAGTATATACAGGCGCAATGAGCAGTTCTTC. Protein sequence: CASSIYRRNEQFF.

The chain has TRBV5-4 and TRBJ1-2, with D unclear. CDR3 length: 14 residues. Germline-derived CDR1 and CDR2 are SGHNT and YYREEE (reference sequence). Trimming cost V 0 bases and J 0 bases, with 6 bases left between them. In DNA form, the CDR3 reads TGTGCCAGCAGCTTGGGACACCCTAACTATGGCTACACCTTC. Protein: CASSLGHPNYGYTF.

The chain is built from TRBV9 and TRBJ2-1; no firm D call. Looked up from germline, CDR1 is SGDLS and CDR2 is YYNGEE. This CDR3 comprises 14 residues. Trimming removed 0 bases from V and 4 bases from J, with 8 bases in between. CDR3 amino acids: CASSVANSYNEQFF. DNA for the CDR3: TGTGCCAGCAGCGTAGCTAACAGTTACAATGAGCAGTTCTTC.

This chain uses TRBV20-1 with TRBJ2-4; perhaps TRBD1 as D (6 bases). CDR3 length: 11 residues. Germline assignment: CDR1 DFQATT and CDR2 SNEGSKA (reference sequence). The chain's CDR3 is CSVYREYIQYF. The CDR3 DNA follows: TGCAGCGTATACAGGGAGTACATTCAGTACTTC.

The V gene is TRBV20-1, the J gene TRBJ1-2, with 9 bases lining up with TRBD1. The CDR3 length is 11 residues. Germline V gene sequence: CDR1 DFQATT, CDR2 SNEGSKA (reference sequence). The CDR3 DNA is TGCACCGGACAGGGGAACTATGGCTACACCTTC. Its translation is CTGQGNYGYTF.

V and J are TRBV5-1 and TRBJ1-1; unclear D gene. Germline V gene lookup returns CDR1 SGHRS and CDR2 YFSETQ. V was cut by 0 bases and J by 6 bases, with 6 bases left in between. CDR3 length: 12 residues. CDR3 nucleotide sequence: TGCGCCAGCAGCTTGGGAGCATCTGAAGCTTTCTTT. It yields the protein CASSLGASEAFF.

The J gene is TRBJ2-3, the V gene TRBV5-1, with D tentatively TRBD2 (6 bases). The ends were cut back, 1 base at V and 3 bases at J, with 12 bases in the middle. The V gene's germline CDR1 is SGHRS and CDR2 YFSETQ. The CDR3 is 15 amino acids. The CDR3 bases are TGCGCCAGCAGCTTGATCGGGAGAGGGACAGATACGCAGTATTTT. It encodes CASSLIGRGTDTQYF.

CDR3 nucleotide sequence: TGTGCCAGCAGCTTTGGGCCTAACTATGGCTACACCTTC. Its translation is CASSFGPNYGYTF. The chain recombines TRBV27 with TRBJ1-2; D is uncertain. Trimming removed 6 bases from V and 0 bases from J, with 8 bases in between. The CDR3 sequence is 13 residues long. Germline V gives CDR1 MNHEY, CDR2 SMNVEV (reference sequence).

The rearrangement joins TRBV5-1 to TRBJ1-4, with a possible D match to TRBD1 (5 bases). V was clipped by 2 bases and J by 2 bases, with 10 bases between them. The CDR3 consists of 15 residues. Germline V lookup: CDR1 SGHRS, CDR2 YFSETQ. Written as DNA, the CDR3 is TGCGCCAGCAGCTTCGGGGGTAGTACTAATGAAAAACTGTTTTTT. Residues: CASSFGGSTNEKLFF.

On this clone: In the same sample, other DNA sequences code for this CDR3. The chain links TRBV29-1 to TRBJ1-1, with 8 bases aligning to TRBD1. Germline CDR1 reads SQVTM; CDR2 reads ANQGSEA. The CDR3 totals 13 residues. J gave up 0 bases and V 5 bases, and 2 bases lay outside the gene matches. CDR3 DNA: TGCAGCGTTTGGACAGGGATGAACACTGAAGCTTTCTTT. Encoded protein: CSVWTGMNTEAFF.

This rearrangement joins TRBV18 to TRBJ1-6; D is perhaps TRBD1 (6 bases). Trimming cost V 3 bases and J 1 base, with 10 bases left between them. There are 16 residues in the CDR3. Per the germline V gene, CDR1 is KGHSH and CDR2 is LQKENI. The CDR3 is CASSPGGLSYNSPLHF. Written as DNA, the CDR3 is TGTGCCAGCTCACCGGGGGGGCTTTCCTATAATTCACCCCTCCACTTT.

CDR3 loop: CSASIFGRENEQFF. CDR3 nucleotide sequence: TGCAGTGCTAGTATCTTCGGGAGAGAAAATGAGCAGTTCTTC. The chain recombines TRBV20-1 with TRBJ2-1, with D possibly TRBD2 on 6 matching bases. The length of the CDR3 is 14 residues. The V and J ends lost 3 bases and 7 bases respectively, with 16 bases between them. Germline V gene sequence: CDR1 DFQATT, CDR2 SNEGSKA (reference sequence).

CDR3 residues: CASSLQNMNTEAFF. Here the CDR3 DNA reads TGCGCCAGCAGCTTACAGAACATGAACACTGAAGCTTTCTTT. The chain recombines TRBV5-1 with TRBJ1-1; D is uncertain. Germline loops: CDR1 SGHRS, CDR2 YFSETQ. CDR3 size: 14 residues. The germline V and J ends were trimmed by 2 bases and 0 bases, with 8 bases remaining between them. Based on the CDR3 plus reference TRBV5-1 and TRBJ1-1, the full variable domain is KAGVTQTPRYLIKTRGQQVTLSCSPISGHRSVSWYQQTPGQGLQFLFEYFSETQRNKGNFPGRFSGRQFSNSRSEMNVSTLELGDSALYLCASSLQNMNTEAFFGQGTRLTVV.

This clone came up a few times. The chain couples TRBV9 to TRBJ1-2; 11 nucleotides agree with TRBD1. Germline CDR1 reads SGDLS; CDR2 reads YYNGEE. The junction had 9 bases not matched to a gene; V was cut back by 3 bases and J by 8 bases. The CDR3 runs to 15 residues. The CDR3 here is CASSGAGTGGRGYTF. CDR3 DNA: TGTGCCAGCAGCGGCGCCGGGACAGGGGGACGAGGCTACACCTTC.

For the CDR3, the DNA is TGTGCCTGGAGTGGGGGACAGGTCATGAACACTGAAGCTTTCTTT. Residues: CAWSGGQVMNTEAFF. This chain joins TRBV30 and TRBJ1-1, with 8 bases aligning to TRBD1. V lost 1 base to trimming and J lost 0 bases; unmatched junction nucleotides: 4. Germline CDR1 GTSNPN, CDR2 SVGIG (reference sequence). This CDR3 contains 15 residues.

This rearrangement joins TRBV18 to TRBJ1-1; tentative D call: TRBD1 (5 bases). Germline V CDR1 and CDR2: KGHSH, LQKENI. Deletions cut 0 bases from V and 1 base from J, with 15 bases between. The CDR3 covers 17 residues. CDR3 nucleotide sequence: TGTGCCAGCTCACCACCGTTCGGGGGACTCAAGAACACTGAAGCTTTCTTT. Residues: CASSPPFGGLKNTEAFF.

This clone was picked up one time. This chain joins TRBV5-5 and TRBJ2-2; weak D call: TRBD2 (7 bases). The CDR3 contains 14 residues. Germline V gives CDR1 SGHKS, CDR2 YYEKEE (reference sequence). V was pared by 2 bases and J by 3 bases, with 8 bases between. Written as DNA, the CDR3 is TGTGCCAGCAGCTTAGGGGGGGACACCGGGGAGCTGTTTTTT. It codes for CASSLGGDTGELFF. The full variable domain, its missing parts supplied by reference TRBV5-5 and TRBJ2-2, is DAGVTQSPTHLIKTRGQQVTLRCSPISGHKSVSWYQQVLGQGPQFIFQYYEKEERGRGNFPDRFSARQFPNYSSELNVNALLLGDSALYLCASSLGGDTGELFFGEGSRLTVL.